Shown below are 20 T cell receptor beta chains from a single sample sequenced in a study of cytomegalovirus exposure and HLA in healthy donors. PCR primers comprised 60 Vbeta and 13 Jbeta primers. Libraries were prepared by immunoSEQ multiplex PCR; TCRdb keeps only in-frame clonotypes and omits some of them. The sample holds roughly 140,000 clones, around 80% seen once. The source material was PBMCs. These receptors came from a middle-aged man in good health and CMV-seropositive.

V usage is TRBV5-1 and J usage is TRBJ2-2; TRBD2 agrees at 8 bases. This CDR3 comprises 17 residues. Trimming at V came to 2 bases and at J to 4 bases, leaving 10 bases not matched to a gene. Per germline, CDR1 SGHRS and CDR2 YFSETQ. CDR3 amino acids: CASSFPQAGASTGELFF. The CDR3 bases are TGCGCCAGCAGCTTTCCTCAAGCGGGAGCAAGCACCGGGGAGCTGTTTTTT.

This clone was counted once. V gene TRBV5-1 combines with J gene TRBJ2-7, with D possibly being TRBD2 (6 bases). The CDR3 spans 16 residues. The ends were cut back, 0 bases at V and 1 base at J, with 14 bases in the middle. Germline lookup yields CDR1 SGHRS and CDR2 YFSETQ. CDR3 residues: CASSLDGGATSYEQYF. The CDR3 DNA reads as TGCGCCAGCAGCTTGGATGGCGGGGCGACATCCTACGAGCAGTACTTC.

This chain joins TRBV4-1 and TRBJ1-5, with 8 bases that match TRBD1. Germline CDR1 MGHRA, CDR2 YSYEKL. This CDR3 comprises 19 residues. V gave up 3 bases and J gave up 0 bases; unmatched junction bases: 13. This CDR3 is CASSHHPLDRADSNQPQHF. In DNA, the CDR3 is TGCGCCAGCAGCCATCACCCCCTGGACAGGGCCGATAGCAATCAGCCCCAGCATTTT.

V is TRBV7-2 and J is TRBJ1-4; D remains unclear. This CDR3 comprises 15 residues. V shed 0 bases and J shed 7 bases, with 12 bases lying between them. Germline CDR1 and CDR2: SGHTA and FQGNSA. This CDR3 reads CASSLAAGTGEKLFF. Written as DNA, the CDR3 is TGTGCCAGCAGCTTAGCGGCGGGAACTGGTGAAAAACTGTTTTTT.

V usage is TRBV29-1 and J usage is TRBJ2-5, with a tentative D call TRBD2 (5 bases). The V gene's germline CDR1 is SQVTM and CDR2 ANQGSEA. The CDR3 runs 12 residues. Trimming removed 8 bases at V and 2 bases at J, with 12 bases between. The CDR3 is CSSGLLQETQYF. CDR3 DNA sequence: TGCAGCAGTGGACTCTTACAAGAGACCCAGTACTTC.

The chain is built from TRBV6-4 and TRBJ2-3, with TRBD2 as a possible D gene (5 bases). Germline V CDR1 and CDR2: MRHNA, SNTAGT. The CDR3 contains 15 residues. V was cut by 6 bases and J by 2 bases, with 15 bases left in between. CDR3 bases: TGTGCCAGCAGGGGAGACGGACTGTTCACAGATACGCAGTATTTT. Amino acid sequence: CASRGDGLFTDTQYF.

The rearrangement uses TRBV7-6 and TRBJ1-4, with TRBD1 identical over 9 bases. The junction had 13 bases not matched to a gene; V was cut back by 6 bases and J by 5 bases. CDR1 is SGHVS and CDR2 is FNYEAQ in the germline V gene. This CDR3 contains 17 residues. CDR3 DNA: TGTGCCAGCAGTCCTAGGATTACTGGACAGGGGAATGAAAAACTGTTTTTT. This sequence encodes CASSPRITGQGNEKLFF.

The genes are TRBV6-5 and TRBJ1-3; 10 positions agree with TRBD1. J was trimmed by 2 bases and V by 0 bases; bases with no gene match: 1. Germline CDR1 is MNHEY and CDR2 is SVGAGI. There are 16 residues in the CDR3. The CDR3: CASSYSGTGAGNTIYF. CDR3 nucleotides: TGTGCCAGCAGTTACTCCGGGACAGGGGCTGGAAACACCATATATTTT.

The count of this clone is one. The chain carries TRBV29-1 and TRBJ2-5; D might be TRBD1 (5 bases). Germline lookup yields CDR1 SQVTM and CDR2 ANQGSEA. The CDR3 spans 13 residues. V lost 6 bases and J lost 7, with 18 bases in between. In DNA, the CDR3 is TGCAGCGTAGAGACAGTGGCCCTAGGGACCCAGTACTTC. Amino acid sequence: CSVETVALGTQYF. Drawing the rest from reference TRBV29-1 and TRBJ2-5, the complete variable domain is SAVISQKPSRDICQRGTSLTIQCQVDSQVTMMFWYRQQPGQSLTLIATANQGSEATYESGFVIDKFPISRPNLTFSTLTVSNMSPEDSSIYLCSVETVALGTQYFGPGTRLLVL.

This chain uses TRBV28 with TRBJ1-5; 7 bases align to TRBD1. The CDR3 loop spans 16 amino acids. Looked up from germline, CDR1 is MDHEN and CDR2 is SYDVKM. V shed 5 bases, J shed 3 bases, and the junction held 10 bases outside the gene matches. This chain's CDR3 is CASSSPGGIINQPQHF. CDR3 in DNA: TGTGCCAGCAGTAGCCCAGGGGGAATAATCAATCAGCCCCAGCATTTT.

This clone was detected only a few times. The chain links TRBV7-9 to TRBJ2-7, with D possibly matching TRBD1 (6 bases). V gave up 5 bases and J gave up 2 bases, with 19 bases separating them. The CDR3 loop spans 16 amino acids. Germline V gives CDR1 SEHNR, CDR2 FQNEAQ (reference sequence). CDR3 residues: CASSLFTGLGAYEQYF. As DNA, the CDR3 is TGTGCCAGCAGCCTATTTACAGGGTTGGGTGCCTACGAGCAGTACTTC.

This chain connects TRBV5-5 to TRBJ1-3, with a possible D match to TRBD1 (5 bases). The CDR3 covers 14 residues. CDR1 is SGHKS and CDR2 is YYEKEE in the germline V gene (reference sequence). The ends were cut back, 2 bases at V and 4 bases at J, with 10 bases in the middle. The CDR3 nucleotides are TGTGCCAGCAGCTTTCAGGGAAACGGAAACACCATATATTTT. This gives the protein CASSFQGNGNTIYF.

V gene TRBV6-5 combines with J gene TRBJ2-7, with no clear D. V was trimmed by 4 bases and J by 6 bases, leaving 16 bases between them. CDR1 is MNHEY, CDR2 SVGAGI, per germline. The CDR3 has 14 amino acids. The CDR3 loop is CASSSSLVSPEQYF. The CDR3 DNA is TGTGCCAGCAGTTCGAGTTTAGTTTCTCCCGAGCAGTACTTC.

The V gene is TRBV6-5, the J gene TRBJ1-2; 7 positions agree with TRBD1. CDR1 and CDR2 from the germline V gene are MNHEY and SVGAGI. This CDR3 is 13 amino acids long. V lost 6 bases and J lost 4; bases outside the gene matches: 5. CDR3 amino acids: CASSPDRAYGYTF. Here the CDR3 DNA reads TGTGCCAGCAGCCCAGACAGGGCCTATGGCTACACCTTC.

This chain joins TRBV19 and TRBJ1-6; no reliable D call. The CDR3 contains 13 residues. From germline, CDR1 is LNHDA and CDR2 SQIVND (reference sequence). With 5 bases removed from V and 3 bases from J, the gap between germline ends came to 5 bases. The DNA for the CDR3 is TGTGCCAGTAGTCCTTACTATAATTCACCCCTCCACTTT. Translation gives CASSPYYNSPLHF.

This clone was found once. The chain is built from TRBV10-2 and TRBJ2-1; 13 bases align to TRBD2. The CDR3 extends over 15 amino acids. V lost 4 bases and J lost 7; bases outside the gene matches: 4. Germline V gene sequence: CDR1 WSHSY, CDR2 SAAADI. CDR3 in amino acids: CASSAGLAGWNEQFF. CDR3 nucleotides: TGCGCCAGCAGTGCGGGACTAGCGGGATGGAATGAGCAGTTCTTC.

The chain uses TRBV2 and TRBJ2-1; the match to TRBD2 covers 11 bases. Unmatched junction bases numbered 4, after V lost 5 bases and J lost 4 bases. Germline V CDR1 and CDR2: SNHLY, FYNNEI. The CDR3 contains 15 residues. The CDR3 sequence: CASSSGTSGYNEQFF. The CDR3 region has the DNA TGTGCCAGCAGTTCCGGGACTAGCGGATACAATGAGCAGTTCTTC.

The gene calls are TRBV7-8 and TRBJ2-3, with TRBD2 matching 7 bases. The CDR3 length is 15 residues. CDR1 and CDR2 (germline): SGHVS, FQNEAQ. V shed 1 base, J shed 3 bases, and the junction held 4 bases outside the gene matches. Written as DNA, the CDR3 is TGTGCCAGCAGCTTAGGATCCGGGAGGACAGATACGCAGTATTTT. Its protein product is CASSLGSGRTDTQYF.

The chain couples TRBV28 to TRBJ1-2, with D possibly matching TRBD1 (6 bases). Trimming shortened V by 5 bases and J by 2 bases, and 12 bases separated the two germline ends. CDR1 and CDR2 from the germline V gene are MDHEN and SYDVKM. CDR3 length equals 14 residues. CDR3 sequence reads: CASSAYRENYGYTF. As DNA, the CDR3 is TGTGCCAGCAGTGCGTACAGGGAAAACTATGGCTACACCTTC.

This chain uses TRBV28 with TRBJ1-1; D remains unclear. The CDR3 loop spans 12 amino acids. V dropped 5 bases and J dropped 6 bases, with 10 bases sitting between them. Per the germline V gene, CDR1 is MDHEN and CDR2 is SYDVKM. The CDR3 sequence: CASSQTQAEAFF. CDR3 DNA: TGTGCCAGCAGTCAGACGCAGGCTGAAGCTTTCTTT. The full variable domain, with the rest looked up from reference TRBV28 and TRBJ1-1, is DVKVTQSSRYLVKRTGEKVFLECVQDMDHENMFWYRQDPGLGLRLIYFSYDVKMKEKGDIPEGYSVSREKKERFSLILESASTNQTSMYLCASSQTQAEAFFGQGTRLTVV.